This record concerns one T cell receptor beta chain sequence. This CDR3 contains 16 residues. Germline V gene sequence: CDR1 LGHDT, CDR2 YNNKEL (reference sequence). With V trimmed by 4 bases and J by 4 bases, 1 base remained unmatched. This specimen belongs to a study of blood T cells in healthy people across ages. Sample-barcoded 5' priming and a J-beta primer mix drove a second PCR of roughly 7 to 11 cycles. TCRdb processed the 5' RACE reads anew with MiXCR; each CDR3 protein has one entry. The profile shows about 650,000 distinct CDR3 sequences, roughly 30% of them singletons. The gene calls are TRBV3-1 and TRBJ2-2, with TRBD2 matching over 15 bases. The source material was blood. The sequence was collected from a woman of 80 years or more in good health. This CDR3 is CASSRGLAGGTGELFF. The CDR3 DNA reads TGTGCCAGCAGCCGGGGACTAGCGGGGGGCACCGGGGAGCTGTTTTTT.